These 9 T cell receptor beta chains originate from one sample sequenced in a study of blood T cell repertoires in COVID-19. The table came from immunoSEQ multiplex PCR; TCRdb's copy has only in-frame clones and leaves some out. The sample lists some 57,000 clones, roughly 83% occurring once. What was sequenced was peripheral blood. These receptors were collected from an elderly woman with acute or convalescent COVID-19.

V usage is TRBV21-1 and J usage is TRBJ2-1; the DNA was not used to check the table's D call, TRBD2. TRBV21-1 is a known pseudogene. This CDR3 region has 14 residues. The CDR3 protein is CASSKGLMGAWEFF. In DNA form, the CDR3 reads TGTGCCAGCAGCAAAGGGCTGATGGGAGCCTGGGAGTTCTTC.

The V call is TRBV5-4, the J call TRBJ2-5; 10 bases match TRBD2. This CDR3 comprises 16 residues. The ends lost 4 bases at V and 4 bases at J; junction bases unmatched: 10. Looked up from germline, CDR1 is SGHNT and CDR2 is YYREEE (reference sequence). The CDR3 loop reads CASSNRIAGGVETQYF. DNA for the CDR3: TGTGCCAGCAGCAATAGAATAGCGGGGGGTGTAGAGACCCAGTACTTC.

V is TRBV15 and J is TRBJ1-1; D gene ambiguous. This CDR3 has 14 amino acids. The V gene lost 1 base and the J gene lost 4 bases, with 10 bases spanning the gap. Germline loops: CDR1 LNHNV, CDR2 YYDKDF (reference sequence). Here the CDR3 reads CATSRGRASTEAFF. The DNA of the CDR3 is TGTGCCACCAGCAGAGGGAGGGCGAGCACTGAAGCTTTCTTT.

CDR3 loop: CASSPLEAVNTEAFF. In nucleotides, the CDR3 is TGTGCCAGCAGCCCCCTCGAGGCAGTGAACACTGAAGCTTTCTTT. V and J are TRBV9 and TRBJ1-1, with D unclear. V lost 4 bases, J lost 0 bases, and 13 bases lay in between. The germline V gene encodes CDR1 SGDLS and CDR2 YYNGEE. The CDR3 is 15 residues long.

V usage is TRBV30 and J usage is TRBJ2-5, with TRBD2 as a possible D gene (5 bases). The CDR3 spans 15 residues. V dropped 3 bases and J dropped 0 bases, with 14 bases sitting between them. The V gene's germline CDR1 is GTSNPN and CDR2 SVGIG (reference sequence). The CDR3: CAWRPPGTYQETQYF. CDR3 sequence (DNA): TGTGCCTGGAGGCCCCCGGGAACCTACCAAGAGACCCAGTACTTC. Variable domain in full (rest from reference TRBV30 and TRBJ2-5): SQTIHQWPATLVQPVGSPLSLECTVEGTSNPNLYWYRQAAGRGLQLLFYSVGIGQISSEVPQNLSASRPQDRQFILSSKKLLLSDSGFYLCAWRPPGTYQETQYFGPGTRLLVL.

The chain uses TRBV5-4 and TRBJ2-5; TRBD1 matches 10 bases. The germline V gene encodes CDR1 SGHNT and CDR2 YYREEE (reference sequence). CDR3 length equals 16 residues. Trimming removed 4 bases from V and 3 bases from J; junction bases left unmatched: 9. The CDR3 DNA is TGTGCCAGCAGCCCGGGACAGGGGCGAAGAGAAGAGACCCAGTACTTC. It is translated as CASSPGQGRREETQYF.

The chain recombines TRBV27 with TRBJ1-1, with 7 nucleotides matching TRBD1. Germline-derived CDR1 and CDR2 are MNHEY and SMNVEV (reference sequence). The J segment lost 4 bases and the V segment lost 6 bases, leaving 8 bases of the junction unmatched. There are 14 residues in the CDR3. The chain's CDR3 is CASRLQGPRTEAFF. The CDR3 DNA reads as TGTGCCAGCAGGCTACAGGGGCCCCGCACTGAAGCTTTCTTT.

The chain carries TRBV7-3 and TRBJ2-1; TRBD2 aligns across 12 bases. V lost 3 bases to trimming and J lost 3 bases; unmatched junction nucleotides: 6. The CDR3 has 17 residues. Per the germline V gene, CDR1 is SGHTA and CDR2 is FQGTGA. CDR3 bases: TGTGCCAGCAGCTTGACTAGCGGGGGTTTGGGCTACAATGAGCAGTTCTTC. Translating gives CASSLTSGGLGYNEQFF. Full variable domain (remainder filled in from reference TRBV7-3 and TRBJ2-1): GAGVSQTPSNKVTEKGKYVELRCDPISGHTALYWYRQSLGQGPEFLIYFQGTGAADDSGLPNDRFFAVRPEGSVSTLKIQRTERGDSAVYLCASSLTSGGLGYNEQFFGPGTRLTVL.

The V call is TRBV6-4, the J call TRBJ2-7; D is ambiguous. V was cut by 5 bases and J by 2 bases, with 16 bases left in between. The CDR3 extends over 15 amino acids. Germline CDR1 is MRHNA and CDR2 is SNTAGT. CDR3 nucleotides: TGTGCCAGCAGTATACCTCTCTCAGGCCCCTACGAGCAGTACTTC. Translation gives CASSIPLSGPYEQYF.